The 2 T cell receptor beta chains reported below all come from one sample, sequenced in a study of Graves' ophthalmopathy and Graves' hyperthyroidism. The study amplified TCR beta CDR3 regions using RNA transcripts. The workflow started with a first-round RT-PCR run with HTBI primers and then moved on to a second-round multiplex PCR. TCRdb reprocessed the multiplex PCR reads via MiXCR and lists one record per CDR3 protein. The sample has over a million distinct CDR3 sequences; about 40% are singletons. Specimen: peripheral blood or thyroid tissue (not recorded which). The receptors were sampled from an adult man with Graves' hyperthyroidism.

This clonotype has only a few counts. The genes are TRBV29-1 and TRBJ1-3; D is undetermined. The CDR3 has 13 amino acids. Germline CDR1 SQVTM, CDR2 ANQGSEA. V was cut by 8 bases and J by 1 base, with 12 bases left in between. CDR3 residues: CSTGLGSGNTIYF. The CDR3 nucleotides are TGCAGCACCGGATTGGGATCTGGAAACACCATATATTTT.

This clonotype was seen only a few times. This could be a read error, since a much larger clone is one nucleotide away. The chain uses TRBV10-1 and TRBJ2-7, with 11 bases aligning to TRBD1. In germline, CDR1 is WNHNN, CDR2 SYGVQD (reference sequence). The CDR3 runs 13 residues. Trimming cost V 2 bases and J 6 bases; bases outside gene matches: 0. The CDR3 protein is CASSEGQGAEQYF. The CDR3 DNA sequence: TGCGCCAGCAGTGAGGGACAGGGGGCCGAGCAGTACTTC.